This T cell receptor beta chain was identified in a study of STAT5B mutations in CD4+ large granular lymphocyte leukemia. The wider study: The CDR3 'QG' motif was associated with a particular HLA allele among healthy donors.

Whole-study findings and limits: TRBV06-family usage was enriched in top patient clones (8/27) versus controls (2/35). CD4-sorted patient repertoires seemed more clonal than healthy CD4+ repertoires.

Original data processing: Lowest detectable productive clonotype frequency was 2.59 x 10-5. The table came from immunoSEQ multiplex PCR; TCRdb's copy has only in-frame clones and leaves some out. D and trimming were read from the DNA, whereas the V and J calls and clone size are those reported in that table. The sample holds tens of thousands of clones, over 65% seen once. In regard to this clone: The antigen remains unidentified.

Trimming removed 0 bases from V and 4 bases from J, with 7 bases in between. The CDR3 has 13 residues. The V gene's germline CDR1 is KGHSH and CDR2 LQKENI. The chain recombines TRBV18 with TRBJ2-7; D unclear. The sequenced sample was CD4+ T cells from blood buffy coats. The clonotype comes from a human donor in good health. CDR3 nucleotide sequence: TGTGCCAGCTCACCACCGGATGTTTACGAGCAGTACTTC. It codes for CASSPPDVYEQYF.